Listed here are 20 T cell receptor beta chains from one sample, sequenced in a study of T-cell reconstitution after alpha-beta-depleted transplantation in children. Researchers prepared the TCRbeta library using unique molecular identifiers, the study reports. TCRdb re-analysed the PCR reads in MiXCR, keeping a single row per CDR3 protein. The table has 600,000 to 700,000 distinct CDR3 sequences, roughly 15% seen once. Sequences were derived from PBMCs from the stem cell graft donor, sampled from the stem cell graft. Receptors originate from a human donor who donated a stem cell graft to a child with acute myeloid leukemia.

The V gene is TRBV5-1, the J gene TRBJ1-4; tentatively, D is TRBD1 (5 bases). The CDR3 is 14 amino acids. The germline CDR1 and CDR2 sequences are SGHRS and YFSETQ. Deletions cut 4 bases from V and 3 bases from J, with 10 bases between. CDR3 DNA: TGCGCCAGCAGCCTCGGACATTCTAATGAAAAACTGTTTTTT. It specifies CASSLGHSNEKLFF.

This clonotype came up a few times. V and J are TRBV5-6 and TRBJ1-5, with D maybe TRBD1 (5 bases). Germline V CDR1 and CDR2: SGHDT, YYEEEE. With 5 bases removed from V and 9 bases from J, the gap between germline ends came to 24 bases. CDR3 size: 16 residues. Written as DNA, the CDR3 is TGTGCCAGCAGTTTGTTCGAGGGCGACAGTCATGGGCCCCAGCATTTT. Translation: CASSLFEGDSHGPQHF. Drawing the rest from reference TRBV5-6 and TRBJ1-5, the complete variable domain is DAGVTQSPTHLIKTRGQQVTLRCSPKSGHDTVSWYQQALGQGPQFIFQYYEEEERQRGNFPDRFSGHQFPNYSSELNVNALLLGDSALYLCASSLFEGDSHGPQHFGDGTRLSIL.

This clonotype occurred many times. The chain carries TRBV6-2 or TRBV6-3 and TRBJ1-1; a weak D match, TRBD1 (5 bases). CDR3 length: 13 amino acids. Per the germline V gene, CDR1 is MNHEY and CDR2 is SVGEGT. Trimming removed 7 bases from V and 1 base from J, with 10 bases in between. CDR3 residues: CASIRGWNTEAFF. CDR3 nucleotide sequence: TGTGCCAGCATTCGGGGCTGGAACACTGAAGCTTTCTTT.

Only a few counts were recorded for this clonotype. The chain uses TRBV6-5 and TRBJ2-3; D perhaps matches TRBD2 (5 bases). Germline CDR1 reads MNHEY; CDR2 reads SVGAGI. This CDR3 is built from 15 residues. The V and J ends lost 5 bases and 0 bases respectively, with 12 bases between them. The CDR3 DNA reads TGTGCCAGCAGTCCCGGACGGACTAGCACAGATACGCAGTATTTT. Protein sequence: CASSPGRTSTDTQYF.

Many counts were recorded for this clonotype. The chain carries TRBV13 and TRBJ1-6; no clear D gene. The CDR3 has 12 amino acids. The germline gives CDR1 PRHDT, CDR2 FYEKMQ (reference sequence). Trimming removed 5 bases at V and 9 bases at J, with 8 bases between. This chain's CDR3 is CASSRGISPLHF. Here the CDR3 DNA reads TGTGCCAGCAGCCGAGGGATTTCACCCCTCCACTTT.

The chain uses TRBV13 and TRBJ1-6, with D possibly being TRBD1 (5 bases). The germline gives CDR1 PRHDT, CDR2 FYEKMQ (reference sequence). V was cut by 5 bases and J by 7 bases, with 12 bases left in between. The CDR3 runs 14 residues. CDR3 DNA: TGTGCCAGCAGCCCACGACAGAGCAATTCACCCCTCCACTTT. It encodes CASSPRQSNSPLHF.

The CDR3 reads CASSLVSGGGGELFF. CDR3 DNA sequence: TGTGCCAGCAGCTTAGTGAGCGGGGGTGGCGGGGAGCTGTTTTTT. The gene calls are TRBV7-2 and TRBJ2-2, with TRBD2 identical over 8 bases. CDR3 length: 15 residues. CDR1 is SGHTA and CDR2 is FQGNSA in the germline V gene. V lost 1 base and J lost 7; bases outside the gene matches: 5.

At least ten counts were recorded for this clonotype. The chain employs TRBV29-1 and TRBJ2-1; 8 bases line up with TRBD1. Trimming removed 8 bases from V and 0 bases from J; junction bases left unmatched: 6. This CDR3 region has 14 residues. The germline CDR1 and CDR2 sequences are SQVTM and ANQGSEA. The CDR3 spells CSTNTGGSYNEQFF. The CDR3 DNA reads TGCAGCACAAATACAGGGGGCTCCTACAATGAGCAGTTCTTC.

The sample holds a few counts of this clonotype. CDR3 DNA sequence: TGTGCCAGCAGCTCAAATACAGGGGGAGGACAGCCCCAGCATTTT. It yields the protein CASSSNTGGGQPQHF. The chain has TRBV7-2 and TRBJ1-5, with TRBD1 matching 8 bases. Unmatched junction bases numbered 9, after V lost 4 bases and J lost 7 bases. Germline CDR1 reads SGHTA; CDR2 reads FQGNSA. This CDR3 has 15 amino acids.

This clonotype was detected ten times or more. This rearrangement joins TRBV5-1 to TRBJ2-7, with a weak D call TRBD1 (6 bases). The CDR3 loop spans 14 amino acids. Germline V CDR1 and CDR2: SGHRS, YFSETQ. Trimming shortened V by 0 bases and J by 0 bases, and 7 bases separated the two germline ends. In DNA form, the CDR3 reads TGCGCCAGCAGCTTGGAGGGACACTCCTACGAGCAGTACTTC. Encoded protein: CASSLEGHSYEQYF.

This clonotype was counted a few times. This rearrangement joins TRBV7-9 to TRBJ2-2; possibly TRBD1 for D (5 bases). Germline V gives CDR1 SEHNR, CDR2 FQNEAQ (reference sequence). This CDR3 comprises 15 residues. V was shortened by 4 bases and J by 8 bases, with 17 bases between the two germline ends. The CDR3 loop reads CASSSPDISKGELFF. Here the CDR3 DNA reads TGTGCCAGCAGCTCCCCGGACATCTCTAAAGGGGAGCTGTTTTTT.

This clonotype has at least ten counts. The CDR3 sequence is CATKGSNTEAFF. The CDR3 DNA reads as TGTGCCACCAAAGGATCGAACACTGAAGCTTTCTTT. The chain uses TRBV2 and TRBJ1-1, with D unresolved. The CDR3 spans 12 residues. Trimming left V 10 bases short and J 1 base short, with 10 bases between. Germline assignment: CDR1 SNHLY and CDR2 FYNNEI.

In the case of this clonotype: A much bigger clone sits one base away, suggesting this may be a read error. The CDR3 sequence: CSVAGWVSEKLFF. The CDR3 region has the DNA TGCAGCGTTGCCGGGTGGGTTAGCGAAAAACTGTTTTTT. This sequence joins TRBV29-1 and TRBJ1-4, with unresolved D. Per the germline V gene, CDR1 is SQVTM and CDR2 is ANQGSEA. This CDR3 is built from 13 residues. V lost 4 bases and J 8 bases, leaving 14 bases between the germline ends.

This clonotype was seen repeatedly, ten times or more. The chain has TRBV5-5 and TRBJ1-1; no clear D gene. Trimming stripped 4 bases from V and 1 base from J, with 8 bases between. This CDR3 spans 13 amino acids. The germline CDR1 and CDR2 sequences are SGHKS and YYEKEE (reference sequence). The CDR3 DNA reads as TGTGCCAGCAGCCAAACACCGAACACTGAAGCTTTCTTT. As protein: CASSQTPNTEAFF.

In this sample, this clonotype turned up a few times. This chain uses TRBV7-9 with TRBJ1-2; D possibly corresponds to TRBD1 (6 bases). The CDR3 is made up of 12 amino acids. Trimming pared 6 bases from V and 4 bases from J, leaving 9 bases between. Germline CDR1 reads SEHNR; CDR2 reads FQNEAQ (reference sequence). CDR3: CASREGGYGYTF. Written as DNA, the CDR3 is TGTGCCAGCAGGGAAGGGGGCTATGGCTACACCTTC. Full variable domain (outside the CDR3, taken from reference TRBV7-9 and TRBJ1-2): DTGVSQNPRHKITKRGQNVTFRCDPISEHNRLYWYRQTLGQGPEFLTYFQNEAQLEKSRLLSDRFSAERPKGSFSTLEIQRTEQGDSAMYLCASREGGYGYTFGSGTRLTVV.

Many counts were recorded for this clonotype. This chain uses TRBV20-1 with TRBJ1-4; D gene ambiguous. The CDR3 covers 13 residues. V was cut by 1 base and J by 2 bases, with 5 bases left in between. Germline V gene sequence: CDR1 DFQATT, CDR2 SNEGSKA (reference sequence). In DNA, the CDR3 is TGCAGTGCTAGAGCTTGGACTAATGAAAAACTGTTTTTT. Protein: CSARAWTNEKLFF.

Ten or more counts support this clonotype. The CDR3 region is CSARVPSGTGETQYF. The DNA of the CDR3 is TGCAGTGCTCGAGTCCCTAGCGGGACGGGGGAGACCCAGTACTTC. The V call is TRBV20-1, the J call TRBJ2-5; 9 positions agree with TRBD2. Germline V gene sequence: CDR1 DFQATT, CDR2 SNEGSKA (reference sequence). CDR3 size: 15 residues. V was clipped by 5 bases and J by 5 bases; unmatched bases: 12.

Remarks on this clonotype: At one boundary the junction diverges from the germline segment, which might be a read error. This chain connects TRBV24-1 to TRBJ2-3; D is ambiguous. CDR1 is KGHDR and CDR2 is SFDVKD in the germline V gene. CDR3 length equals 11 residues. In DNA, the CDR3 is TGTGCCAGTCTCCACTCCACATGGCGTGTTTTT. Protein sequence: CASLHSTWRVF.

This sequence joins TRBV6-1 and TRBJ2-3; D is tentatively TRBD1 or TRBD2 (5 bases each). The CDR3 runs 14 residues. Germline assignment: CDR1 MNHNS and CDR2 SASEGT. Trimming removed 6 bases at V and 4 bases at J, with 14 bases between. CDR3 residues: CASRQQVGADTQYF. For the CDR3, the DNA is TGTGCCAGCAGGCAACAGGTCGGGGCAGATACGCAGTATTTT.

The chain combines TRBV12-3 or TRBV12-4 with TRBJ2-6, with a possible D match to TRBD2 (5 bases). V was shortened by 1 base and J by 2 bases, with 9 bases between the two germline ends. CDR3 length: 16 residues. The CDR3 region is CASSLDPGTGANVLTF. In DNA form, the CDR3 reads TGTGCCAGCAGTTTAGATCCCGGGACTGGGGCCAACGTCCTGACTTTC.